This T cell receptor (beta chain) is drawn from a study of T-cell memory formation after mild COVID-19. General study findings and limits: Contracting clones, day 15 to 85, had balanced CD4/CD8, and later expanders favored CD4+.

TCRdb independently ran MiXCR on the 5' RACE reads; one entry per CDR3 protein. The profile covers roughly 300,000 distinct CDR3 sequences, with roughly 8.2% appearing a single time and about 20% taken by the ten largest. This clonotype was recorded a few times. The antigen is undetermined. This TCR was recovered from a man aged 18 to 29 who had mild COVID-19 (a few samples of this study predate the infection). Cell type and time point are not known. The sequencing input was PBMCs or a T cell subset sorted from them (not recorded which).

DNA for the CDR3: TGTGCCAGCAGCCCGGAGCGGTATAGCTCCTACGAGCAGTACTTC. Its translation: CASSPERYSSYEQYF. This chain links TRBV7-2 with TRBJ2-7; maybe TRBD2 (5 bases). Germline CDR1 is SGHTA and CDR2 is FQGNSA. The V gene lost 5 bases and the J gene lost 0 bases, with 14 bases spanning the gap. The CDR3 contains 15 residues.